A selection of T cell receptor beta chains follows, all from one sample in a study of STAT3 mutations in large granular lymphocyte leukemia. TCRdb keeps only in-frame clones here, not all; method: immunoSEQ multiplex PCR. The sample has about 3,200 clones, 65% to 70% seen once. Sequenced: peripheral blood mononuclear cells. Every receptor here comes from a woman aged 40 to 55 with T-cell large granular lymphocyte leukemia. Some clones in this sample may be carry-over from other donors' samples. CDR3s include the opening cysteine and the closing phenylalanine or tryptophan. Fields, in order: J gene, clone size, D gene, V gene, CDR3 DNA, CDR3 protein. A D gene is named only where the DNA matches it firmly. Clone size is not always given. Where it is, it says once, few, many or a class for expanded clones.

J gene: TRBJ1-2; clone size: NA; D gene: NA; V gene: TRBV27; CDR3 DNA: TGTGCCAGCAGTTTGGGTGGTAACTATGGCTACACCTTC; CDR3 protein: CASSLGGNYGYTF
J gene: TRBJ2-7; clone size: NA; D gene: NA; V gene: TRBV7-9; CDR3 DNA: TGTGCCAGCAGCCCGATGTCAGGGGAGCAGTACTTC; CDR3 protein: CASSPMSGEQYF
J gene: TRBJ1-5; clone size: few; D gene: NA; V gene: TRBV5-4; CDR3 DNA: TGTGCCAGCAGCTTGGGGGGAAATAGCAATCAGCCCCAGCATTTT; CDR3 protein: CASSLGGNSNQPQHF
J gene: TRBJ2-5; clone size: once; D gene: NA; V gene: TRBV18; CDR3 DNA: TGTGCCAGCTCACCGGCAGGTAGCGAGACCCAGTACTTC; CDR3 protein: CASSPAGSETQYF
J gene: TRBJ1-6; clone size: NA; D gene: TRBD1; V gene: TRBV6-5; CDR3 DNA: TGTGCCAGCAGTTACTTCCCCCGACAGGGGAAACCCCTCCACTTT; CDR3 protein: CASSYFPRQGKPLHF
J gene: TRBJ1-4; clone size: NA; D gene: TRBD1; V gene: TRBV29-1; CDR3 DNA: TGCAGCGTGAGGACAGGGGTTAATGAAAAACTGTTTTTT; CDR3 protein: CSVRTGVNEKLFF
J gene: TRBJ1-2; clone size: few; D gene: NA; V gene: TRBV15; CDR3 DNA: TGTGCCACCAGCCGTTTACAGGGTGGGCATGGCTACACCTTC; CDR3 protein: CATSRLQGGHGYTF
J gene: TRBJ2-7; clone size: NA; D gene: NA; V gene: TRBV7-2; CDR3 DNA: TGTGCCAGCAGCCTCTACACGGGTTACGAGCAGTACTTC; CDR3 protein: CASSLYTGYEQYF
J gene: TRBJ2-3; clone size: few; D gene: NA; V gene: TRBV10-3; CDR3 DNA: TGTGCCATCAGCCGGCCAGATACGCAGTATTTT; CDR3 protein: CAISRPDTQYF
J gene: TRBJ1-4; clone size: NA; D gene: NA; V gene: TRBV18; CDR3 DNA: TGTGCCAGCTCACCCCCCGTGTTGAGAGAAAAACTGTTTTTT; CDR3 protein: CASSPPVLREKLFF
J gene: TRBJ2-7; clone size: NA; D gene: NA; V gene: TRBV7-3; CDR3 DNA: TGTGCCAGCAGCAAAAACCCTAACTACGAGCAGTACTTC; CDR3 protein: CASSKNPNYEQYF
J gene: TRBJ2-1; clone size: NA; D gene: TRBD1; V gene: TRBV18; CDR3 DNA: TGTGCCAGCTCACCAAAGACACCGGGACAGGGGGCAAACAATGAGCAGTTCTTC; CDR3 protein: CASSPKTPGQGANNEQFF
J gene: TRBJ1-2; clone size: NA; D gene: NA; V gene: TRBV5-4; CDR3 DNA: TGTGCCAGCAGCACCCAAACACAGGGAAACTATGGCTACACCTTC; CDR3 protein: CASSTQTQGNYGYTF
J gene: TRBJ1-2; clone size: few; D gene: NA; V gene: TRBV25-1; CDR3 DNA: TGTGCCAGCAGGACACCCGATAACTATGGCTACACCTTC; CDR3 protein: CASRTPDNYGYTF
J gene: TRBJ2-7; clone size: NA; D gene: TRBD1; V gene: TRBV27; CDR3 DNA: TGTGCCAGCAGGAACAGACAGGGGAGGTACGAGCAGTACTTC; CDR3 protein: CASRNRQGRYEQYF
J gene: TRBJ2-7; clone size: few; D gene: TRBD2; V gene: TRBV7-9; CDR3 DNA: TGTGCCAGCAGCGACGGACTAGCGGGAGCCTACGAGCAGTACTTC; CDR3 protein: CASSDGLAGAYEQYF
J gene: TRBJ1-1; clone size: NA; D gene: TRBD1; V gene: TRBV18; CDR3 DNA: TGTGCCAGCTCACCACCGGGACAGGGAGGCACTGAAGCTTTCTTT; CDR3 protein: CASSPPGQGGTEAFF
J gene: TRBJ1-6; clone size: few; D gene: TRBD1; V gene: TRBV7-2; CDR3 DNA: TGTGCCAGCAGCTTAATTCGGGACAGATATTCACCCCTCCACTTT; CDR3 protein: CASSLIRDRYSPLHF
J gene: TRBJ1-4; clone size: NA; D gene: NA; V gene: TRBV7-9; CDR3 DNA: TGTGCCACCCACAGAGGAACTAATGAAAAACTGTTTTTT; CDR3 protein: CATHRGTNEKLFF
J gene: TRBJ1-1; clone size: NA; D gene: NA; V gene: TRBV13; CDR3 DNA: TGTGCCAGCAGCTTACGATCCTGGGGGGCCACTGAAGCTTTCTTT; CDR3 protein: CASSLRSWGATEAFF
J gene: TRBJ1-2; clone size: NA; D gene: NA; V gene: TRBV18; CDR3 DNA: TGTGCCAGCTCACCACGATGGGAAGGGGCCACAAACACCTTC; CDR3 protein: CASSPRWEGATNTF
J gene: TRBJ1-1; clone size: NA; D gene: NA; V gene: TRBV5-6; CDR3 DNA: TGTGCCAGCAGCTTGGCCAGGGGAGCTGAAGCTTTCTTT; CDR3 protein: CASSLARGAEAFF
J gene: TRBJ2-1; clone size: NA; D gene: NA; V gene: TRBV25-1; CDR3 DNA: TGTGCCAGCAGTGAGCTAGGAGATTCGACCTACAATGAGCAGTTCTTC; CDR3 protein: CASSELGDSTYNEQFF
J gene: TRBJ1-1; clone size: NA; D gene: NA; V gene: TRBV30; CDR3 DNA: TGTGCCTGGGGGGACGGGAACACTGAAGCTTTCTTT; CDR3 protein: CAWGDGNTEAFF
J gene: TRBJ1-2; clone size: NA; D gene: NA; V gene: TRBV5-6; CDR3 DNA: TGTGCCAGCAGCTTGAGTGGCAGGGAGTATGGCTACACCTTC; CDR3 protein: CASSLSGREYGYTF
J gene: TRBJ1-2; clone size: NA; D gene: NA; V gene: TRBV5-1; CDR3 DNA: TGCGCCAGCAGCTTGGGCGGGTACTATGGCTACACCTTC; CDR3 protein: CASSLGGYYGYTF
J gene: TRBJ2-1; clone size: NA; D gene: TRBD2; V gene: TRBV19; CDR3 DNA: TGTGCCAGTAGTATAGGCGGGAGGGGCAATGAGCAGTTCTTC; CDR3 protein: CASSIGGRGNEQFF
J gene: TRBJ1-1; clone size: NA; D gene: NA; V gene: TRBV4-1; CDR3 DNA: TGCGCCAGCAGCCGGGGGGCTAGCACTGAAGCTTTCTTT; CDR3 protein: CASSRGASTEAFF
J gene: TRBJ1-1; clone size: NA; D gene: NA; V gene: TRBV7-9; CDR3 DNA: TGTGCCAGCAGCTCCGACCGGGACCACTTT; CDR3 protein: CASSSDRDHF
J gene: TRBJ2-7; clone size: few; D gene: NA; V gene: TRBV18; CDR3 DNA: TGTGCCAGCTCACCACCGGACGGATTCTCCTACGAGCAGTACTTC; CDR3 protein: CASSPPDGFSYEQYF
J gene: TRBJ2-1; clone size: NA; D gene: NA; V gene: TRBV5-4; CDR3 DNA: TGTGCCAGCAGCTTCCCCACGGGCCACAATGAGCAGTTCTTC; CDR3 protein: CASSFPTGHNEQFF
J gene: TRBJ2-7; clone size: NA; D gene: NA; V gene: TRBV30; CDR3 DNA: TGTGCCTGGAGTGTAGACGAGCAGTACTTC; CDR3 protein: CAWSVDEQYF
J gene: TRBJ1-6; clone size: NA; D gene: TRBD1; V gene: TRBV4-2; CDR3 DNA: TGTGCCAGCAGCCACCCGGGACAGGGGGAAAATATCGGGTTCCCCCTCCACTTT; CDR3 protein: CASSHPGQGENIGFPLHF
J gene: TRBJ2-7; clone size: NA; D gene: NA; V gene: TRBV7-9; CDR3 DNA: TGTGCCAGCAGCTTAGCAACAGGGACACCCTATGAGCAGTACTTC; CDR3 protein: CASSLATGTPYEQYF
J gene: TRBJ1-2; clone size: NA; D gene: NA; V gene: TRBV6-5; CDR3 DNA: TGTGCCAGCAGTTCCCAAGGGGGAGGGGGTGGCTACACCTTC; CDR3 protein: CASSSQGGGGGYTF
J gene: TRBJ2-2; clone size: NA; D gene: TRBD2; V gene: TRBV5-1; CDR3 DNA: TGCGCCAGCAGCGCGGGACTAGCGGAGTCCACCGGGGAGCTGTTTTTT; CDR3 protein: CASSAGLAESTGELFF
J gene: TRBJ2-7; clone size: NA; D gene: NA; V gene: TRBV18; CDR3 DNA: TGTGCCAGCTCACCACGGTCCGACAGTTCCTACGAGCAGTACTTC; CDR3 protein: CASSPRSDSSYEQYF
J gene: TRBJ2-3; clone size: NA; D gene: TRBD2; V gene: TRBV7-2; CDR3 DNA: TGTGCCAGCAGCCCGGGGGGGCCAGATACGCAGTATTTT; CDR3 protein: CASSPGGPDTQYF
J gene: TRBJ1-1; clone size: NA; D gene: NA; V gene: TRBV7-9; CDR3 DNA: TGTGCCAGCAGCTTAGACAGATTGAACACTGAAGCTTTCTTT; CDR3 protein: CASSLDRLNTEAFF
J gene: TRBJ1-2; clone size: few; D gene: NA; V gene: TRBV27; CDR3 DNA: TGTGCCAGCAGTTTAGGTGAACAGGGCCTCTATGGCTACACCTTC; CDR3 protein: CASSLGEQGLYGYTF
J gene: TRBJ1-2; clone size: NA; D gene: NA; V gene: TRBV6-1; CDR3 DNA: TGTGCCAGCAGTGAAGGCAGTCTCTATGGCTACACCTTC; CDR3 protein: CASSEGSLYGYTF
J gene: TRBJ2-3; clone size: NA; D gene: NA; V gene: TRBV7-9; CDR3 DNA: TGTGCCAGCAGAGCCGGCGGAGATACGCAGTATTTT; CDR3 protein: CASRAGGDTQYF
J gene: TRBJ2-5; clone size: NA; D gene: TRBD1; V gene: TRBV7-7; CDR3 DNA: TGTGCTAGCAGTCGACAGGGGACGCAGACCCAGTACTTC; CDR3 protein: CASSRQGTQTQYF
J gene: TRBJ1-2; clone size: once; D gene: TRBD1; V gene: TRBV6-5; CDR3 DNA: TGTGCCAGCAGTTACAGGGACAGGGGAGGATATGGCTACACCTTC; CDR3 protein: CASSYRDRGGYGYTF
J gene: TRBJ2-1; clone size: NA; D gene: TRBD2; V gene: TRBV9; CDR3 DNA: TGTGCCAGCAGCCCCCCCCGGGGGGAGGGGCACTACAATGAGCAGTTCTTC; CDR3 protein: CASSPPRGEGHYNEQFF
J gene: TRBJ2-5; clone size: NA; D gene: NA; V gene: TRBV9; CDR3 DNA: TGTGCCAGCAGCGTAGGCTCTGCAGCGAACCAAGAGACCCAGTACTTC; CDR3 protein: CASSVGSAANQETQYF
J gene: TRBJ1-1; clone size: large; D gene: NA; V gene: TRBV5-1; CDR3 DNA: TGCGCCAGCAGCCTAACGAACGGTGGGGACATGAACACTGAAGCTTTCTTT; CDR3 protein: CASSLTNGGDMNTEAFF
J gene: TRBJ2-3; clone size: NA; D gene: NA; V gene: TRBV30; CDR3 DNA: TGTGCCTGGAGTGTACTAGGGCTTAGCACAGATACGCAGTATTTT; CDR3 protein: CAWSVLGLSTDTQYF